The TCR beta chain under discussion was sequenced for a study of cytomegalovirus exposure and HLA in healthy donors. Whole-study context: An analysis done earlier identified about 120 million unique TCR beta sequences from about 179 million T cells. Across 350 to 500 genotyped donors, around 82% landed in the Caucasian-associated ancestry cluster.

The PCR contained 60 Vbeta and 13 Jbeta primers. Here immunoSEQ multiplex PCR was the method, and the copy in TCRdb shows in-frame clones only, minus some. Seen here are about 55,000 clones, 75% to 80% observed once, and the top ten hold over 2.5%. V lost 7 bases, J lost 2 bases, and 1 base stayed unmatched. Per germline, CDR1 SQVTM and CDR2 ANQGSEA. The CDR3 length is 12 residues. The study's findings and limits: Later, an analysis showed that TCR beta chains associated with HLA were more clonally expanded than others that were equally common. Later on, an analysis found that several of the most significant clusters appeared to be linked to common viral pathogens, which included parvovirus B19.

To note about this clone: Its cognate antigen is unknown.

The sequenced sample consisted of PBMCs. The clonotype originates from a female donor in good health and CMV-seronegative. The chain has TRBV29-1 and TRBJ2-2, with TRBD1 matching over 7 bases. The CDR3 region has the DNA TGCAGCGGACAGGGTAACACCGGGGAGCTGTTTTTT. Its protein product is CSGQGNTGELFF.